These T cell receptor beta chains were read from a single sample in a study of T cell responses to AZD1222 COVID-19 vaccine. Generated by immunoSEQ multiplex PCR, the TCRdb table keeps only in-frame clones and is missing some. The table has some 150,000 clones, 90% seen once. Here the sequenced sample was peripheral blood, taken on day 0 of AZD1222 vaccination. The receptors originated from an adult in good health. Both conserved end residues are part of each CDR3. The order of the fields is J gene, clone size, D gene, V gene, CDR3 DNA, CDR3 protein. The D gene is left open where the match is weak. Expanded clones are given a class, and other clones once, few, many or no size at all.

j_gene: TRBJ1-1; abundance: .; d_gene: TRBD1; v_gene: TRBV5-4; CDR3nt: TGTGCCAGCACCACCCCAGGGGGAAACACTGAAGCTTTCTTT; CDR3aa: CASTTPGGNTEAFF
j_gene: TRBJ1-6; abundance: .; d_gene: .; v_gene: TRBV4-2; CDR3nt: TGTGCCAGCAGCCTTCCCGGGACTGGGAATTCACCCCTCCACTTT; CDR3aa: CASSLPGTGNSPLHF
j_gene: TRBJ1-4; abundance: .; d_gene: TRBD1; v_gene: TRBV4-1; CDR3nt: TGCGCCAGCAGCCCCTCGGGACAGGGGGCGGCTAATGAAAAACTGTTTTTT; CDR3aa: CASSPSGQGAANEKLFF
j_gene: TRBJ1-2; abundance: .; d_gene: TRBD1; v_gene: TRBV3-1/TRBV3-2; CDR3nt: TGTGCCAGCAGCCATGGGGGACAGGAGTTCTATGGCTACACCTTC; CDR3aa: CASSHGGQEFYGYTF
j_gene: TRBJ2-2; abundance: .; d_gene: TRBD2; v_gene: TRBV7-3; CDR3nt: TGTGCCAGCAGCGGATTAGCGGGAGGGCGGCCCGGGGAGCTGTTTTTT; CDR3aa: CASSGLAGGRPGELFF
j_gene: TRBJ1-2; abundance: .; d_gene: .; v_gene: TRBV5-1; CDR3nt: TGCGCCAGCAGCTTGGCCCAGAATTATGGCTACACCTTC; CDR3aa: CASSLAQNYGYTF
j_gene: TRBJ1-1; abundance: .; d_gene: .; v_gene: TRBV7-9; CDR3nt: TGTGCCAGCAGCTTTTTATTCCCGGGGACTGAAGCTTTCTTT; CDR3aa: CASSFLFPGTEAFF
j_gene: TRBJ2-7; abundance: .; d_gene: .; v_gene: TRBV3-1/TRBV3-2; CDR3nt: TGTGCCAGCAGCCAAGAACTCCCCTACGAGCAGTACTTC; CDR3aa: CASSQELPYEQYF
j_gene: TRBJ1-5; abundance: .; d_gene: .; v_gene: TRBV6-6; CDR3nt: TGTGCCAGCAGTTACGAAGGGGGACGCAATCAGCCCCAGCATTTT; CDR3aa: CASSYEGGRNQPQHF
j_gene: TRBJ1-1; abundance: .; d_gene: TRBD1; v_gene: TRBV18; CDR3nt: TGTGCCAGCTCACACCGGGACAGGAACACTGAAGCTTTCTTT; CDR3aa: CASSHRDRNTEAFF
j_gene: TRBJ1-6; abundance: .; d_gene: TRBD1; v_gene: TRBV24-1; CDR3nt: TGTGCCCCAGTACCGGCTGACAGGGAAGCTTACCCGTATAATTCACCCCTCCACTTT; CDR3aa: CAPVPADREAYPYNSPLHF
j_gene: TRBJ2-1; abundance: .; d_gene: .; v_gene: TRBV30; CDR3nt: TGTGCCTGGAGTATCGGGGGCGCGGGCAATGAGCAGTTCTTC; CDR3aa: CAWSIGGAGNEQFF
j_gene: TRBJ2-5; abundance: .; d_gene: .; v_gene: TRBV30; CDR3nt: TGTGCCTGGAGTCCGTACCAAGAGACCCAGTACTTC; CDR3aa: CAWSPYQETQYF
j_gene: TRBJ2-1; abundance: .; d_gene: .; v_gene: TRBV9; CDR3nt: TGTGCCAGCAGCGCCGGGATCGTCTACAATGAGCAGTTCTTC; CDR3aa: CASSAGIVYNEQFF
j_gene: TRBJ2-2; abundance: few; d_gene: .; v_gene: TRBV5-4; CDR3nt: TGTGCCAGCAGAATGGGACCTTCAGAGGAGGAGCTGTTTTTT; CDR3aa: CASRMGPSEEELFF
j_gene: TRBJ1-2; abundance: .; d_gene: .; v_gene: TRBV6-2/TRBV6-3; CDR3nt: TGTGCCAGCAGTTACTCGATGTATGGCGGCTACGGCTACACCTTC; CDR3aa: CASSYSMYGGYGYTF
j_gene: TRBJ2-1; abundance: .; d_gene: .; v_gene: TRBV19; CDR3nt: TGTGCCAGTAGTATAAGGGGCAGGGCGGACCTCTACAATGAGCAGTTCTTC; CDR3aa: CASSIRGRADLYNEQFF
j_gene: TRBJ1-6; abundance: .; d_gene: .; v_gene: TRBV3-1/TRBV3-2; CDR3nt: TGTGCCAGCAGCCAAGATTCACCCCTCCACTTT; CDR3aa: CASSQDSPLHF